This T cell receptor (beta chain) was obtained from a study of CD8+CD57+ T cells in acquired aplastic anemia. Whole-study context: Among healthy donors, CD4+ cells averaged roughly 9.9 million reads.

Profiling of TCR beta VDJ combinations and CDR3 sequences used genomic DNA as template. Using its own MiXCR run on the reads, TCRdb lists one record per CDR3 protein. The sample includes 100,000 to 150,000 distinct CDR3 sequences, around 50% of them seen just once. CDR3 length: 14 amino acids. V was trimmed by 5 bases and J by 8 bases, leaving 16 bases between them. Germline loops: CDR1 LNHDA, CDR2 SQIVND (reference sequence). This TCR derives from a human donor in good health, serving as a control. The V gene is TRBV19, the J gene TRBJ1-5, with D possibly being TRBD1 (5 bases). Specimen: sorted CD4+, CD8+, or CD8+CD57+ T cells (not recorded which) from PBMCs. The CDR3 loop is CASSGAGSGEPQHF. The CDR3 DNA reads as TGTGCCAGTAGTGGGGCAGGGTCTGGGGAGCCCCAGCATTTT. The whole variable domain, remainder taken from reference TRBV19 and TRBJ1-5, is DGGITQSPKYLFRKEGQNVTLSCEQNLNHDAMYWYRQDPGQGLRLIYYSQIVNDFQKGDIAEGYSVSREKKESFPLTVTSAQKNPTAFYLCASSGAGSGEPQHFGDGTRLSIL.